Described below is a single TCR beta chain sequence and its context. What it binds is not known. This sample includes further DNA sequences coding for the same CDR3. CDR3 length: 15 residues. Germline-derived CDR1 and CDR2 are MDHEN and SYDVKM. Trimming removed 0 bases from V and 1 base from J, with 7 bases in between. The data derive from a study of CD8+ T cells in alopecia areata. Study-level background: Dosing spanned 6 to 18 months on tofacitinib, then 6 months off drug. Study conclusions and caveats: Mice showed TCR sharing more clearly than patients did, possibly owing to HLA.

Extracted RNA was reverse transcribed, and the resulting cDNA served as sequencing template. Here immunoSEQ multiplex PCR was the method, and the copy in TCRdb shows in-frame clones only, minus some. The sample has about 70,000 clones; approximately 45% are singletons. Cell sorting on a FACSAria was used to separate CD4+ and CD8+ T cells from the PBMCs. The source material was CD8+ T cells sorted from blood, sampled at week 0. This sequence joins TRBV28 and TRBJ2-4; D is unresolved. The TCR sequence derives from a human donor with alopecia areata. CDR3 bases: TGTGCCAGCAGTTTATGGGTGGAGGCCAAAAACATTCAGTACTTC. Protein product: CASSLWVEAKNIQYF.